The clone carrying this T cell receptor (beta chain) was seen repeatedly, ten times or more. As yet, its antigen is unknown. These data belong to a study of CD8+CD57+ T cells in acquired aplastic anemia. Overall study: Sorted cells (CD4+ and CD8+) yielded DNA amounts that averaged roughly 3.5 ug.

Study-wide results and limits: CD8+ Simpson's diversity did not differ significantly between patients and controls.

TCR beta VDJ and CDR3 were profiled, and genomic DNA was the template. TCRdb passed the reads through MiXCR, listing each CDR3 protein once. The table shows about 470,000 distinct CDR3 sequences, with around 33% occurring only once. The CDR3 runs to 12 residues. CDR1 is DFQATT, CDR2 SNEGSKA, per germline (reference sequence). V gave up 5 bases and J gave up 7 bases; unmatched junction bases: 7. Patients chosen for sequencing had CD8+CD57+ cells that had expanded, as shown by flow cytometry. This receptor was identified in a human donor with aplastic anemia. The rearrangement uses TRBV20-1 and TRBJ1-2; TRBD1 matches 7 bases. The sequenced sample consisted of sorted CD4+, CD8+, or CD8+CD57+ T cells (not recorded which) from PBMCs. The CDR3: CSASDRAGGYTF. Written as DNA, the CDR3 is TGCAGTGCTTCCGACAGGGCAGGTGGCTACACCTTC.